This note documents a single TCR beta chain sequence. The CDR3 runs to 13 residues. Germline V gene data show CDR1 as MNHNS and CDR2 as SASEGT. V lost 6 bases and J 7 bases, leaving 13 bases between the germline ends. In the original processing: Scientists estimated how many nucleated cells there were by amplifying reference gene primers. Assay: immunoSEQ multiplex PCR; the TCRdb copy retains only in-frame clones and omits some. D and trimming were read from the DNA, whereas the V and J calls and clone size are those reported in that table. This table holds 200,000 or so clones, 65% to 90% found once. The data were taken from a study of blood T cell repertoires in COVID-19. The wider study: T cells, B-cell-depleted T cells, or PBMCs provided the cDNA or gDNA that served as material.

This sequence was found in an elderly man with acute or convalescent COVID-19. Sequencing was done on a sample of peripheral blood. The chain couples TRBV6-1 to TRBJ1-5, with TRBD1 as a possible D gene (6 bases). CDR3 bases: TGTGCCAGCAGCTCGGGGGGCGGGCAGCCCCAGCATTTT. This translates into CASSSGGGQPQHF.